This TCR beta chain was profiled in a study of T cell responses to AZD1222 COVID-19 vaccine. CDR3 length equals 19 residues. Germline assignment: CDR1 LNHNV and CDR2 YYDKDF (reference sequence). With 3 bases clipped from V and 2 bases from J, the junction kept 14 bases outside the gene matches. Worth noting for this clone: Its antigen remains unknown.

Study-wide findings and caveats: A mostly white British donor set with more females was recruited, and clonal diversity was possibly underestimated. Spike-specific TCR breadth and depth were elevated following two AZD1222 doses. Unmutated regions of variants are reportedly targeted by nearly half of spike-specific TCRs. Repertoire sampling happened only post peak T cell response.

The protocol was immunoSEQ multiplex PCR, while the TCRdb copy is restricted to in-frame clones and leaves out a portion. The sample includes about 82,000 clones, roughly 90% of them seen just once. The clonotype was recovered from an adult who received the AZD1222 COVID-19 vaccine. Here the sequenced sample was peripheral blood, taken 28 days after the second AZD1222 dose. The chain joins TRBV15 to TRBJ2-2; the match to TRBD2 covers 8 bases. CDR3 nucleotides: TGTGCCACCAGCAGCCCCTTCAGGGGCGGGGGGCCCAACACCGGGGAGCTGTTTTTT. Protein sequence: CATSSPFRGGGPNTGELFF.